The clone carrying this TCR beta chain was counted once. Researchers report immunoSEQ v3.0 was run at survey level. The protocol was immunoSEQ multiplex PCR, while the TCRdb copy is restricted to in-frame clones and leaves out a portion. Among approximately 18,000 clones listed, 80% were seen once. This sample is drawn from a study of long-term antiretroviral therapy in people with HIV. With V trimmed by 7 bases and J by 8 bases, 7 bases remained unmatched. The CDR3 is 13 residues long. Germline V gives CDR1 MNHEY, CDR2 SVGAGI. Sequenced material: unsorted PBMCs, taken 0.2 years after starting antiretroviral therapy. The gene calls are TRBV6-5 and TRBJ2-1, with 8 bases identical to TRBD1. The receptor was derived from a woman aged 40 to 50 with HIV. The CDR3 region has the DNA TGTGCCAGCACCCAAGACAGGGGCGATGAGCAGTTCTTC. Translation gives CASTQDRGDEQFF.